These 4 T cell receptor beta chains were all obtained from the same sample, sequenced in a study of cytomegalovirus exposure and HLA in healthy donors listed by TCRdb under 2017. The method was the immunoSEQ multiplex PCR assay. For the multiplex PCR, a mixture combining 60 forward primers for TCR Vbeta segments and 13 reverse primers for TCR Jbeta segments was used. What TCRdb holds here is the immuneACCESS table cut down to in-frame rearrangements. Part of the clones is not present; checked against another copy, under half of the missing clones reflect an unresolved V gene, and the others are unexplained. Counted in this sample were 150,000 to 200,000 clones; about 79% of them appeared once. Of the sample, 2.3% is held by the ten largest clones. Sequencing was done on a sample of PBMCs. All receptors derive from a woman aged 50 to 60 in good health and CMV-seronegative.

The chain uses TRBV9 and TRBJ2-7; TRBD1 matches at 9 bases. The CDR3 sequence is 15 residues long. Unmatched junction bases numbered 7, after V lost 4 bases and J lost 2 bases. Germline V gives CDR1 SGDLS, CDR2 YYNGEE. CDR3 DNA: TGTGCCAGCAGCCCGGGACAGGGCAGCGCCTACGAGCAGTACTTC. It codes for CASSPGQGSAYEQYF. Looking up the rest from reference TRBV9 and TRBJ2-7 gives the full variable domain: DSGVTQTPKHLITATGQRVTLRCSPRSGDLSVYWYQQSLDQGLQFLIQYYNGEERAKGNILERFSAQQFPDLHSELNLSSLELGDSALYFCASSPGQGSAYEQYFGPGTRLTVT.

The rearrangement uses TRBV5-6 and TRBJ1-2, with TRBD1 matching over 7 bases. With V trimmed by 4 bases and J by 4 bases, 4 bases remained unmatched. The germline CDR1 and CDR2 sequences are SGHDT and YYEEEE. The CDR3 is made up of 13 amino acids. The CDR3 DNA reads TGTGCCAGCAGCACAGGGGCGGGCTATGGCTACACCTTC. Protein sequence: CASSTGAGYGYTF.

The chain employs TRBV7-3 and TRBJ2-3; D is perhaps TRBD2 (5 bases). This CDR3 is 16 amino acids long. Germline CDR1 SGHTA, CDR2 FQGTGA. Trimming shortened V by 5 bases and J by 5 bases, and 20 bases separated the two germline ends. This chain's CDR3 is CASSRRLSGPGDTQYF. The DNA for the CDR3 is TGTGCCAGCAGCCGCAGACTAAGCGGACCTGGAGATACGCAGTATTTT.

This clone came up a few times. This chain uses TRBV15 with TRBJ2-3; 13 nucleotides match TRBD2. The length of the CDR3 is 18 residues. The germline V gene has CDR1 LNHNV and CDR2 YYDKDF (reference sequence). V dropped 7 bases and J dropped 4; count of bases not matched to a gene: 14. For the CDR3, the DNA is TGTGCCACCACTGGACTAGCGGGAGTCGTTGGGATCCCAGATACGCAGTATTTT. Translated, it gives CATTGLAGVVGIPDTQYF.